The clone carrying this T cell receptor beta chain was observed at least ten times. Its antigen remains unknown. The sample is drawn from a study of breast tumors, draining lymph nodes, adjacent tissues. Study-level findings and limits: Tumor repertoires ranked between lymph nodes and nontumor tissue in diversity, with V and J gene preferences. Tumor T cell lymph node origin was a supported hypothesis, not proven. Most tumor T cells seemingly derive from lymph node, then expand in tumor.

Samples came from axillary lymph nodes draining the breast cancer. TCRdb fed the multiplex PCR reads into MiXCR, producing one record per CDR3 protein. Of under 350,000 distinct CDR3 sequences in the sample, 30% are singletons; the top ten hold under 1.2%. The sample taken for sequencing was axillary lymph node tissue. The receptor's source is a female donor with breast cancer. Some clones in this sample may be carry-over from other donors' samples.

CDR3 sequence (DNA): TGTGCCAGCAGCACAGAGCGGGACTCCGGGGAGCTGTTTTTT. Its translation: CASSTERDSGELFF. The J gene is TRBJ2-2, the V gene TRBV7-8; TRBD2 matches at 7 bases. V gave up 5 bases and J gave up 6 bases; unmatched junction bases: 6. The CDR3 contains 14 residues. Germline CDR1 and CDR2: SGHVS and FQNEAQ.